This TCR beta chain was obtained from a study of breast tumors, draining lymph nodes, adjacent tissues (dated by TCRdb to about 2016). For context, the study as a whole: TCR beta repertoires were compared across tumor, adjacent nontumor tissue and axillary lymph nodes obtained from breast cancer patients. In human breast cancer, the study set out to assess how tumor, surrounding tissue and draining lymph node repertoires relate to one another and whether T cells might be exchanged between them. Here is what the overall study found, with its caveats: Tumor and nontumor tissue repertoires were found to be significantly more similar in luminal-like than in basal-like breast cancer. Tumor T-cell repertoires showed less diversity than lymph node repertoires and more diversity than nontumor tissue repertoires, and tumor T-cell repertoires showed preferential V and J gene usage. The data were judged consistent with most tumor T cells deriving from the lymph node and then expanding within tumor tissue. Rather than being directly demonstrated, the conclusion that tumor T cells originate in lymph nodes was presented as consistent with a hypothesis.

Sequencing instrument: Illumina HiSeq 2000. Multiplex PCR amplification was used to generate the TCR beta chain libraries. The amplified TCR beta chain products were analyzed by high-throughput sequencing. The raw public data were reprocessed by TCRdb itself: fastp quality trimming at Q25, MiXCR clonotype calling, in-frame beta chains only. Entries that share a CDR3 protein sequence are merged under the most common genes and DNA. Here the sample has approximately 89,000 distinct CDR3 sequences; approximately 31% occur a single time. More than 8% of the sample comes from the top ten. This clonotype was detected ten times or more. Its recognized antigen is unknown. Per-nucleotide qualities are absent, and no much larger clonotype sits a single base away. The lymph node samples were taken from the axillary draining lymph nodes of breast cancer patients. The sequence was collected from a female donor with breast cancer. Some clones in this sample may be carry-over from other donors' samples. The sequenced sample was axillary lymph node tissue.

The CDR3: CASTDVGNYEQYF. The DNA is as follows: TGTGCCAGCACGGACGTGGGGAACTACGAGCAGTACTTC. The V and J segments used are TRBV28 and TRBJ2-7; the D gene lacks a confident call. Its CDR3 holds 13 amino acids, cysteine through phenylalanine. The retained sequence is limited to the CDR3, 39 bases, with the frame set at the first base. The germline ends are 13 bases apart after V is trimmed by 7 bases and J by 3 bases. CDR1 and CDR2 were assigned from the germline V gene as MDHEN and SYDVKM.